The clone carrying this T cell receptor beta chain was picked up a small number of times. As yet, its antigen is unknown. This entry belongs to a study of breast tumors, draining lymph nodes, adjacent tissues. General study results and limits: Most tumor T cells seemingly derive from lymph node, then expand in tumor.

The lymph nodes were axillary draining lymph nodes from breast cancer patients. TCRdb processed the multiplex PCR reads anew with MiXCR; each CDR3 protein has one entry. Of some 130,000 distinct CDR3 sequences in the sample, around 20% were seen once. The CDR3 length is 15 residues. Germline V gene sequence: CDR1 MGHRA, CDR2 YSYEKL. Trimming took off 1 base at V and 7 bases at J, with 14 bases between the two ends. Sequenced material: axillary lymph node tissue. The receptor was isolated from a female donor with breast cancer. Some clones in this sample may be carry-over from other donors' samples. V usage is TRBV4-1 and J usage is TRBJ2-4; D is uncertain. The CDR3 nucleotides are TGCGCCAGCAGCCAAGTCGCCGACCCTGGGAACATTCAGTACTTC. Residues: CASSQVADPGNIQYF.